The next 22 T cell receptor beta chains were all read from a single sample in a study of blood T cell repertoires in COVID-19. The repertoire was sequenced with immunoSEQ multiplex PCR; TCRdb's copy has only in-frame clones and lacks some. Among over 75,000 clones listed, about 78% were seen once. The sequenced material came from peripheral blood. Source of these receptors: a man aged 45-65 years who had recovered from COVID-19.

This chain uses TRBV27 with TRBJ1-2; D may be TRBD1 (6 bases). CDR1 MNHEY and CDR2 SMNVEV come from the germline V gene (reference sequence). The CDR3 runs to 13 residues. V lost 3 bases and J 4 bases, leaving 9 bases between the germline ends. The CDR3 sequence: CASSFRGGYGYTF. The CDR3 DNA is TGTGCCAGCAGTTTTCGAGGGGGCTATGGCTACACCTTC.

The chain uses TRBV27 and TRBJ1-6; possible D gene TRBD1, 6 bases. The V gene lost 4 bases and the J gene lost 4 bases, with 11 bases spanning the gap. This CDR3 contains 15 residues. Per germline, CDR1 MNHEY and CDR2 SMNVEV (reference sequence). This CDR3 reads CASSSLQGYNSPLHF. Written as DNA, the CDR3 is TGTGCCAGCAGTTCGCTACAGGGTTATAATTCACCCCTCCACTTT.

The chain combines TRBV6-5 with TRBJ2-2; 8 positions agree with TRBD1. This CDR3 contains 14 residues. Germline CDR1 MNHEY, CDR2 SVGAGI. Losses at the gene ends were 1 base for V and 6 bases for J; bases not matched to a gene: 1. The CDR3 nucleotides read TGTGCCAGCAGTTACTACAGGGGGGCCGGGGAGCTGTTTTTT. Translated, it gives CASSYYRGAGELFF.

The gene calls are TRBV7-9 and TRBJ1-1, with a tentative D call TRBD1 (5 bases). From germline, CDR1 is SEHNR and CDR2 FQNEAQ (reference sequence). CDR3 size: 12 residues. The ends were cut back, 1 base at V and 11 bases at J, with 11 bases in the middle. The CDR3 DNA is TGTGCCAGCAGCTTAGAGGGGTTTGCGGCTTTCTTT. Amino acid sequence: CASSLEGFAAFF.

This clone came up many times. CDR3 in DNA: TGTGCCAGCAGCCGGACTAGCGGGACCCACAATGAGCAGTTCTTC. Translating gives CASSRTSGTHNEQFF. This chain links TRBV7-8 with TRBJ2-1; 12 nucleotides agree with TRBD2. The CDR3 loop spans 15 amino acids. Trimming removed 5 bases from V and 5 bases from J; junction bases left unmatched: 4. Germline assignment: CDR1 SGHVS and CDR2 FQNEAQ. The full variable domain, completed using reference TRBV7-8 and TRBJ2-1, is GAGVSQSPRYKVAKRGQDVALRCDPISGHVSLFWYQQALGQGPEFLTYFQNEAQLDKSGLPSDRFFAERPEGSVSTLKIQRTQQEDSAVYLCASSRTSGTHNEQFFGPGTRLTVL.

This clone was seen only once. The genes are TRBV28 and TRBJ2-5, with 7 bases fitting TRBD1. Germline V CDR1 and CDR2: MDHEN, SYDVKM. V lost 5 bases and J lost 3; bases outside the gene matches: 9. CDR3 length: 15 amino acids. The CDR3: CASSALTGMEETQYF. The CDR3 bases are TGTGCCAGCAGTGCACTGACAGGGATGGAAGAGACCCAGTACTTC.

This clone has a handful of counts. The rearrangement uses TRBV7-9 and TRBJ2-7, with 7 bases identical to TRBD1. CDR3 length equals 12 residues. Germline assignment: CDR1 SEHNR and CDR2 FQNEAQ (reference sequence). V gave up 5 bases and J gave up 7 bases; unmatched junction bases: 5. The CDR3 is CASSPSDREQYF. The DNA of the CDR3 is TGTGCCAGCAGCCCATCGGACAGGGAGCAGTACTTC. Based on the CDR3 plus reference TRBV7-9 and TRBJ2-7, the full variable domain is DTGVSQNPRHKITKRGQNVTFRCDPISEHNRLYWYRQTLGQGPEFLTYFQNEAQLEKSRLLSDRFSAERPKGSFSTLEIQRTEQGDSAMYLCASSPSDREQYFGPGTRLTVT.

This clone has only one observation. The chain employs TRBV3-1 (or the pseudogene TRBV3-2) and TRBJ2-5; D not certain. Deletions cut 3 bases from V and 2 bases from J, with 16 bases between. The CDR3 consists of 16 residues. Germline assignment: CDR1 LGHDT and CDR2 YNNKEL (reference sequence). The CDR3 spells CASSHREFGTQETQYF. The CDR3 DNA reads TGTGCCAGCAGCCATCGCGAGTTCGGTACTCAAGAGACCCAGTACTTC.

The chain combines TRBV18 with TRBJ2-7; TRBD1 matches 9 bases. Looked up from germline, CDR1 is KGHSH and CDR2 is LQKENI. This CDR3 is 16 amino acids long. V lost 4 bases and J lost 5; bases outside the gene matches: 12. In DNA form, the CDR3 reads TGTGCCAGCTCACTTACAACAGGGGGCAATTTCCACGAGCAGTACTTC. Translation gives CASSLTTGGNFHEQYF.

V gene TRBV19 combines with J gene TRBJ2-7; possible D gene TRBD2, 5 bases. Germline V CDR1 and CDR2: LNHDA, SQIVND (reference sequence). The CDR3 extends over 14 amino acids. The germline V and J ends were trimmed by 5 bases and 2 bases, with 13 bases remaining between them. For the CDR3, the DNA is TGTGCCAGTAGTCCGACCGGGATCACCTACGAGCAGTACTTC. It translates to CASSPTGITYEQYF.

The rearrangement uses TRBV7-8 and TRBJ1-3; perhaps TRBD1 as D (6 bases). V lost 1 base, J lost 0 bases, and 7 bases lay in between. Germline loops: CDR1 SGHVS, CDR2 FQNEAQ. This CDR3 comprises 15 residues. CDR3 residues: CASSLVGASGNTIYF. CDR3 bases: TGTGCCAGCAGCTTAGTGGGGGCCTCTGGAAACACCATATATTTT.

Written as DNA, the CDR3 is TGCGCCAGCAGCTCTACTAGGATCTCCACAGATACGCAGTATTTT. Its translation is CASSSTRISTDTQYF. The V and J genes are TRBV5-1 and TRBJ2-3, with a tentative D call TRBD2 (5 bases). The CDR3 runs to 15 residues. V shed 3 bases and J shed 2 bases, with 13 bases lying between them. Looked up from germline, CDR1 is SGHRS and CDR2 is YFSETQ.

The chain carries TRBV7-8 and TRBJ2-4; TRBD2 aligns across 10 bases. The trim removed 1 base at V and 0 bases at J, leaving 9 bases unmatched. This CDR3 has 19 amino acids. CDR1 is SGHVS, CDR2 FQNEAQ, per germline. DNA for the CDR3: TGTGCCAGCAGCTTAGGGTCAGCGGGAGGGCAAATAGCCAAAAACATTCAGTACTTC. Its translation: CASSLGSAGGQIAKNIQYF.

This chain uses TRBV25-1 with TRBJ1-3; TRBD1 matches at 7 bases. Germline V gene sequence: CDR1 MGHDK, CDR2 SYGVNS. CDR3 length: 14 residues. The V segment lost 6 bases and the J segment 3 bases; nucleotides outside the gene matches: 5. In DNA, the CDR3 is TGTGCCAGCAGCAAGGGGGCTTTTGGAAACACCATATATTTT. Its protein is CASSKGAFGNTIYF. Using reference TRBV25-1 and TRBJ1-3 for the parts outside the CDR3, the full variable domain is EADIYQTPRYLVIGTGKKITLECSQTMGHDKMYWYQQDPGMELHLIHYSYGVNSTEKGDLSSESTVSRIRTEHFPLTLESARPSHTSQYLCASSKGAFGNTIYFGEGSWLTVV.

This clone is a singleton in its sample. J is TRBJ2-5 and V is TRBV3-1 (or the pseudogene TRBV3-2), with D perhaps matching TRBD1 (7 bases). The germline V and J ends were trimmed by 1 base and 1 base, with 16 bases remaining between them. From germline, CDR1 is LGHDT and CDR2 YNNKEL (reference sequence). The CDR3 length is 17 residues. CDR3 coding DNA: TGTGCCAGCAGCCAAGCCGGACAGGACTACATCCAAGAGACCCAGTACTTC. Protein product: CASSQAGQDYIQETQYF.

The chain employs TRBV6-5 and TRBJ1-2; D might be TRBD1 (6 bases). Germline values: CDR1 MNHEY, CDR2 SVGAGI. Trimming took 6 bases from V and 2 from J, leaving 16 bases between them. The CDR3 is 15 amino acids. In nucleotides, the CDR3 is TGTGCCAGCAGCCAGACCGTTCAGGGGAACTATGGCTACACCTTC. Protein product: CASSQTVQGNYGYTF.

This clone was seen only a few times. This chain links TRBV15 with TRBJ1-1; a possible D gene is TRBD1 (6 bases). Germline CDR1 reads LNHNV; CDR2 reads YYDKDF (reference sequence). The CDR3 has 14 amino acids. V was clipped by 5 bases and J by 1 base, with 11 bases between them. The CDR3 protein is CATSYPTGNTEAFF. As DNA, the CDR3 is TGTGCCACCAGCTACCCGACAGGGAACACTGAAGCTTTCTTT.

This clone was recorded only once. The V and J genes are TRBV28 and TRBJ1-5, with no clear D. The V end was cut by 8 bases, the J end by 2 bases, with 13 bases between. The CDR3 is 14 residues long. Germline CDR1 is MDHEN and CDR2 is SYDVKM. The CDR3 reads CASFSRRGNQPQHF. The CDR3 DNA reads as TGTGCCAGCTTTAGTCGGCGGGGCAATCAGCCCCAGCATTTT. The full variable domain, rest sourced from reference TRBV28 and TRBJ1-5, is DVKVTQSSRYLVKRTGEKVFLECVQDMDHENMFWYRQDPGLGLRLIYFSYDVKMKEKGDIPEGYSVSREKKERFSLILESASTNQTSMYLCASFSRRGNQPQHFGDGTRLSIL.

This clone was observed a few times. This sequence joins TRBV9 and TRBJ1-2; 9 nucleotides line up with TRBD1. The CDR3 length is 15 residues. Losses at the gene ends were 3 bases for V and 4 bases for J; bases not matched to a gene: 7. Looked up from germline, CDR1 is SGDLS and CDR2 is YYNGEE. The CDR3 region has the DNA TGTGCCAGCAGCGAACAGGGGGCTTATGGCTATGGCTACACCTTC. Protein: CASSEQGAYGYGYTF.

The chain couples TRBV7-2 to TRBJ2-1, with 12 bases fitting TRBD2. With 4 bases clipped from V and 4 bases from J, the junction kept 2 bases outside the gene matches. Looked up from germline, CDR1 is SGHTA and CDR2 is FQGNSA. CDR3 length: 15 amino acids. Written as DNA, the CDR3 is TGTGCCAGCAGCTGGACTAGCGGGGCGTACAATGAGCAGTTCTTC. Translated, it gives CASSWTSGAYNEQFF. Combining the CDR3 with reference TRBV7-2 and TRBJ2-1 gives the whole variable domain GAGVSQSPSNKVTEKGKDVELRCDPISGHTALYWYRQSLGQGLEFLIYFQGNSAPDKSGLPSDRFSAERTGGSVSTLTIQRTQQEDSAVYLCASSWTSGAYNEQFFGPGTRLTVL.

This clone was detected a few times. The rearrangement joins TRBV12-3 or TRBV12-4 to TRBJ2-3, with D maybe TRBD2 (7 bases). V was trimmed by 8 bases and J by 4 bases, leaving 13 bases between them. The CDR3 sequence is 13 residues long. The CDR3 region is CASHGGPPDTQYF. The CDR3 nucleotides are TGTGCCAGCCACGGGGGGCCCCCAGATACGCAGTATTTT.

The rearrangement uses TRBV5-4 and TRBJ1-1; D possibly corresponds to TRBD1 (5 bases). Trimming took off 0 bases at V and 3 bases at J, with 15 bases between the two ends. Germline values: CDR1 SGHNT, CDR2 YYREEE (reference sequence). This CDR3 region has 16 residues. The CDR3 protein is CASSLGAGPLYTEAFF. CDR3 bases: TGTGCCAGCAGCTTGGGGGCAGGGCCCCTTTACACTGAAGCTTTCTTT.